This T cell receptor beta chain originates from a study of spatial heterogeneity in lung cancer. Study conclusions and caveats: Tracking of tumor mutation counts was seen in expanded intratumoral alpha and beta TCR counts.

Each CDR3 protein gets one entry after TCRdb re-called the 5' RACE reads with MiXCR. The profile shows nearly 15,000 distinct CDR3 sequences, around 7.3% of them singletons. Notes on this clonotype: The antigen remains undetermined.

V was trimmed by 5 bases and J by 0 bases, leaving 17 bases between them. In germline, CDR1 is SGHAT, CDR2 FQNNGV. The CDR3 covers 17 residues. Time point defined: sample taken at primary tumor resection. Unsorted tumor, nontumor lung tissue or cryopreserved PBMC supplied the whole RNA. The sequence was collected from a male donor with early-stage non-small cell lung cancer. Sequenced material: lung tumor tissue, taken at surgery. The chain recombines TRBV11-2 with TRBJ2-1; possibly TRBD1 or TRBD2 for D (7 bases each). CDR3 loop: CASSPGGVMSSYNEQFF. The CDR3 DNA is TGTGCCAGCAGCCCAGGGGGGGTTATGAGCTCCTACAATGAGCAGTTCTTC.